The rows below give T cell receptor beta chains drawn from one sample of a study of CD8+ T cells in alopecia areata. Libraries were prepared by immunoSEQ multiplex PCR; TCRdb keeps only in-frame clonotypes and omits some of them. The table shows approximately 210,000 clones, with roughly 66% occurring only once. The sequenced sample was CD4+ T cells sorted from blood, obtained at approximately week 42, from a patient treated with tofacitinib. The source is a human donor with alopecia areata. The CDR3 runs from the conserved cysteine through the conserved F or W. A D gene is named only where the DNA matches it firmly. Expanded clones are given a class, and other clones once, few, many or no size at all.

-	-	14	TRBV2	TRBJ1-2	TGTGCCAGCAGGCGGAGGGGTCTTCTGGGTGGCTACACCTTC	CASRRRGLLGGYTF
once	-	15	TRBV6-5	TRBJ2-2	TGTGCCAGCAGGCGGACATCAGCGGGCACCGGGGAGCTGTTTTTT	CASRRTSAGTGELFF
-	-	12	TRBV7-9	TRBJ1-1	TGTGCCAGCAGCTTACAGAACACTGAAGCTTTCTTT	CASSLQNTEAFF
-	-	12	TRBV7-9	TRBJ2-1	TGTGCCAGCAGCCCGGGCGGGGCCTCTCAGTTCTTC	CASSPGGASQFF
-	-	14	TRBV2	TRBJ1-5	TGTGCCAGCAGTGATAGTTTGGATTATCAGCCCCAGCATTTT	CASSDSLDYQPQHF
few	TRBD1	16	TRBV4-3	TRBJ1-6	TGCGCCAGCAGCCAAGAAGCACAGGGGATAGGGTCACCCCTCCACTTT	CASSQEAQGIGSPLHF
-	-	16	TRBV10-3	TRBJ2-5	TGTGCCATCAGTGAGCGGGGCAGGAGCGTTCAAGAGACCCAGTACTTC	CAISERGRSVQETQYF
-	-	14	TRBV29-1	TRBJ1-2	TGCAGCGTTCTAGCCGGGCTTCGGGACTATGGCTACACCTTC	CSVLAGLRDYGYTF
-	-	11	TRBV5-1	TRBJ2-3	TGCGCCAGCAATGAGGGGGATACGCAGTATTTT	CASNEGDTQYF
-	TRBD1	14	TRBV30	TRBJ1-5	TGTGCCTGGAGTGAGGGACAGGGTCGTCAGCCCCAGCATTTT	CAWSEGQGRQPQHF